This record covers a single TCR beta chain. The antigen remains undetermined. The same CDR3 can be traced to other DNA sequences in this sample. This sample was taken from a study of shared clonotypes between healthy human individuals. About the study: Three plates each covered CD4 naive and memory; CD8 naive two, CD8 memory one. Study observations and caveats: As a rule, naive subsets had a larger estimated richness than memory subsets.

Between the trimmed V and J ends, which lost 3 bases and 3 bases, there was a span of 9 bases. The CDR3 runs 13 residues. CDR1 MDHEN and CDR2 SYDVKM come from the germline V gene. For each subset, genomic DNA was distributed in equal portions over several immunoSEQ plates. This table comes from immunoSEQ multiplex PCR, and its TCRdb copy is limited to in-frame clones, with some not included. Among hundreds of thousands of clones listed, around 96% were seen once. Terminally differentiated effector memory CD45RA+ cells were excluded by CCR7 positive selection of CD45RO-negative cells. J is TRBJ2-7 and V is TRBV28; unclear D gene. The material sequenced was naive CD8+ T cells sorted from blood. This TCR came from a woman in her twenties or thirties in good health. The CDR3: CASSLGSYYEQYF. In nucleotides, the CDR3 is TGTGCCAGCAGTTTGGGCAGCTACTACGAGCAGTACTTC.